These T cell receptor beta chains were read from a single sample in a study of blood T cell repertoires in COVID-19. Measured with immunoSEQ multiplex PCR; TCRdb has only the in-frame clones, and not every one. This sample has tens of thousands of clones, with around nine tenths found just once. The specimen was peripheral blood. All receptors come from a woman of 80 years or more with acute or convalescent COVID-19. CDR3s include the opening cysteine and the closing phenylalanine or tryptophan. D genes are given only for firm matches. A row's size may be missing; if present it is once, few, many or a size class.

TRBJ1-4 | TRBV19 | NA | NA | TGTGCCAGTAGTACTAACCAGGTCATTAATGAAAAACTGTTTTTT | CASSTNQVINEKLFF
TRBJ2-5 | TRBV2 | NA | NA | TGTGCCAGCAGTGACATCAGGGGAGTAGAGACCCAGTACTTC | CASSDIRGVETQYF
TRBJ1-4 | TRBV6-5 | NA | NA | TGTGCCAGCAGTTACTCATCCGGGGGACGAGAAAAACTGTTTTTT | CASSYSSGGREKLFF
TRBJ1-3 | TRBV5-1 | NA | once | TGCGCCAGCAGCTTGGGGGGCGCCGGAAACACCATATATTTT | CASSLGGAGNTIYF
TRBJ2-7 | TRBV11-2 | TRBD2 | NA | TGTGCCAGCAGCCCCGGACTAGTCAACGAGCAGTACTTC | CASSPGLVNEQYF
TRBJ1-4 | TRBV2 | NA | NA | TGTGCCAGCAGTGAGGACAGTGCAACTAATGAAAAACTGTTTTTT | CASSEDSATNEKLFF
TRBJ1-2 | TRBV24-1 | NA | NA | TGTGCCACCAGTGACCCCGGGACAACCCCTTCAGGAGGCTACACCTTC | CATSDPGTTPSGGYTF
TRBJ2-2 | TRBV19 | TRBD1 | NA | TGTGCCAGTAGTGTACCGGGACAGGGGGAAAACGGGGAGCTGTTTTTT | CASSVPGQGENGELFF
TRBJ2-1 | TRBV3-1/TRBV3-2 | TRBD2 | NA | TGTGCCAGCAGCCAGGGGTCCGCGGGAGGGCCGGTTGAGCAGTTCTTC | CASSQGSAGGPVEQFF
TRBJ2-3 | TRBV7-9 | TRBD1 | NA | TGTGCCACCCCCACGGACAGGGGGCGGGATACGCAGTATTTT | CATPTDRGRDTQYF
TRBJ2-2 | TRBV7-6 | TRBD1 | NA | TGTGCCAGCAGCTTACAGGGGGCTCCTAACACCGGGGAGCTGTTTTTT | CASSLQGAPNTGELFF
TRBJ1-6 | TRBV7-9 | NA | NA | TGTGCCAGCAGCCCGCTGGGGAGGTACTCACCCCTCCACTTT | CASSPLGRYSPLHF
TRBJ1-5 | TRBV7-2 | TRBD1 | NA | TGTGCCAGCAGCTTGACAGGGAGCAATCAGCCCCAGCATTTT | CASSLTGSNQPQHF
TRBJ1-6 | TRBV19 | TRBD1 | once | TGTGCCAGTAGTATTCAACAGGGGAATTCACCCCTCCACTTT | CASSIQQGNSPLHF
TRBJ1-2 | TRBV28 | NA | NA | TGTGCCAGCAGTTTCACGAGGTACGGGGGCTACACCTTC | CASSFTRYGGYTF
TRBJ2-3 | TRBV20-1 | TRBD2 | NA | TGCAGTGCTAGTGGCGGGGGGGCCACAGATACGCAGTATTTT | CSASGGGATDTQYF
TRBJ2-1 | TRBV15 | TRBD1 | NA | TGTGCCACCAGCAGAGAGGGGACAGCGTACAATGAGCAGTTCTTC | CATSREGTAYNEQFF